Listed below are T cell receptor beta chains from one sample, sequenced in a study of graft-versus-host responses after intestinal transplantation. Measured with immunoSEQ multiplex PCR; TCRdb has only the in-frame clones, and not every one. The sample has about 19,000 clones, about 65% seen once. The sample was ileum tissue, taken roughly 3 weeks after intestinal transplant. Receptors originate from a human patient who received an intestinal transplant, so some T cells may come from the graft donor. The CDR3 runs from the conserved cysteine through the conserved F or W.

CDR3 protein	V gene
CASRLTWVSAQAYEQYF	TRBV12-2
CASTGTGGLYTEAFF	TRBV19
CASSQAPGGSIDEQFF	TRBV4-1
CASSSPDRNTEAFF	TRBV6-6
CASSRTGRERDTQYF	TRBV7-8
CASSSEGGLNEQFF	TRBV14
CASSLSELKIREKLFF	TRBV5-8
CASSVSYGVDTQYF	TRBV9
CASSLAPGLQRYEQYF	TRBV5-6
CASRAVARETQYF	TRBV2